This T cell receptor beta chain was sequenced in a study of molecular identifiers for immune sequencing clone quantification. Sorting was used to obtain naive CD8 T cells (CD8+CD4-CCR7+CD45RA+). TCRdb passed the PCR reads through MiXCR, listing each CDR3 protein once. Of some 100,000 distinct CDR3 sequences listed, around a fifth are singletons. This clonotype was detected many times. Its antigen remains unidentified. Study observations and caveats: Detectable among about a million naive cells, according to reports, was Jurkat TCR RNA spiked in from one cell. Clones above 20 RNA copies held over 97% of effector molecules, under 1% in naive cells.

Sequencing was done on a sample of naive CD8+ T cells from blood, with Jurkat cell RNA spiked in. The subset was: FACS-sorted CD8+CD4-CCR7+CD45RA+ naive T cells. This TCR derives from a human donor in good health. Some libraries in this study had Jurkat cell RNA spiked in.

The DNA for the CDR3 is TGTGCCAGCAGGGCCGGGGGACTCCCCACAGATACGCAGTATTTT. Its protein is CASRAGGLPTDTQYF. This chain joins TRBV9 and TRBJ2-3; D might be TRBD2 (6 bases). The CDR3 has 15 residues. Trimming took 5 bases from V and 2 from J, leaving 15 bases between them. Germline V gene sequence: CDR1 SGDLS, CDR2 YYNGEE.